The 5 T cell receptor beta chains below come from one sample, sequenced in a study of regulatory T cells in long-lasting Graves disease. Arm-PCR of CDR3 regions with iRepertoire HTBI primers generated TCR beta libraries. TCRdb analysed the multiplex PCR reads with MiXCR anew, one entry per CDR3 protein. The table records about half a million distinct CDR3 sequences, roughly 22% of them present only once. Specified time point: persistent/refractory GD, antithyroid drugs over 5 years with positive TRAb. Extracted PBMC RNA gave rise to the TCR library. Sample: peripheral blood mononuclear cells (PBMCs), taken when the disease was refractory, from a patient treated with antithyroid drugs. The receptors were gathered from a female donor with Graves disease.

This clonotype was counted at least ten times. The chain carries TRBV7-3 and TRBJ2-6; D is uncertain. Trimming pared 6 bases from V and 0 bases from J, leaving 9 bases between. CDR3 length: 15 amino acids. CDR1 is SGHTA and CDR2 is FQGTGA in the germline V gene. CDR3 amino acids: CASRPGVSGANVLTF. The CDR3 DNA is TGTGCCAGCAGACCTGGGGTCTCTGGGGCCAACGTCCTGACTTTC.

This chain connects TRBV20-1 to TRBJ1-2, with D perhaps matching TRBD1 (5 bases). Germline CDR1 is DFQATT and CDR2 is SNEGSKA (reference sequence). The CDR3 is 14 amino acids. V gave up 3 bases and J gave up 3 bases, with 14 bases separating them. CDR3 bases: TGCAGTGCTAGGCGCGACAGTGGGGACTATGGCTACACCTTC. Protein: CSARRDSGDYGYTF.

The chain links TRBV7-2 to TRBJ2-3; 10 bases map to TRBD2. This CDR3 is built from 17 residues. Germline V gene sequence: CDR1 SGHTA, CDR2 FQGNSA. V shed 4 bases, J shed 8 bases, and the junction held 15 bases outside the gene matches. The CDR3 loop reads CASSSLPLAGEAGTQYF. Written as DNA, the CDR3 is TGTGCCAGCAGCTCGCTACCTCTAGCGGGAGAAGCCGGTACGCAGTATTTT.

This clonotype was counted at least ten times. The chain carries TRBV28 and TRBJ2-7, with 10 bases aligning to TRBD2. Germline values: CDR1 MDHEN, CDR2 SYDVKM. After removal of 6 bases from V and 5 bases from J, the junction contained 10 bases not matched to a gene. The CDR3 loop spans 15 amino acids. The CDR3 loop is CASRLAGTDPHEQYF. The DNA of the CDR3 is TGTGCCAGCAGACTAGCGGGGACAGACCCCCACGAGCAGTACTTC. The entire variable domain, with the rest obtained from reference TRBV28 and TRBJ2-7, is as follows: DVKVTQSSRYLVKRTGEKVFLECVQDMDHENMFWYRQDPGLGLRLIYFSYDVKMKEKGDIPEGYSVSREKKERFSLILESASTNQTSMYLCASRLAGTDPHEQYFGPGTRLTVT.

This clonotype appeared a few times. The CDR3 loop reads CASSSGVGETQYF. The CDR3 DNA sequence: TGTGCCAGCAGCTCAGGGGTAGGAGAGACCCAGTACTTC. The J gene is TRBJ2-5, the V gene TRBV7-3, with a possible D match to TRBD1 (6 bases). With 4 bases removed from V and 4 bases from J, the gap between germline ends came to 10 bases. This CDR3 has 13 amino acids. Germline-derived CDR1 and CDR2 are SGHTA and FQGTGA.